Each of the 20 T cell receptor beta chains below was sequenced from the same sample in a study of T cell responses to AZD1222 COVID-19 vaccine. Some clones are missing from TCRdb's copy, which holds only in-frame ones; the method was immunoSEQ multiplex PCR. The sample lists some 120,000 clones, around 89% occurring once. This specimen consisted of peripheral blood, obtained on day 0 of AZD1222 vaccination. These receptor sequences come from an adult in good health.

V usage is TRBV11-2 and J usage is TRBJ2-7; D is unresolved. V was cut by 4 bases and J by 0 bases, with 4 bases left in between. The germline gives CDR1 SGHAT, CDR2 FQNNGV. The CDR3 has 12 residues. The CDR3 loop reads CASSSSSYEQYF. In DNA form, the CDR3 reads TGTGCCAGCAGCTCGAGCTCCTACGAGCAGTACTTC.

The genes are TRBV12-3 or TRBV12-4 and TRBJ1-1; a weak D match, TRBD1 (5 bases). The CDR3 is 13 amino acids. Trimming removed 6 bases from V and 4 bases from J, with 12 bases in between. CDR3 sequence: CASRDSFGTEAFF. CDR3 coding DNA: TGTGCCAGCAGAGACAGCTTCGGCACTGAAGCTTTCTTT.

The chain links TRBV28 to TRBJ2-1; TRBD2 aligns across 7 bases. CDR3 length equals 20 residues. J gave up 1 base and V 8 bases, and 23 bases lay outside the gene matches. CDR1 MDHEN and CDR2 SYDVKM come from the germline V gene. CDR3 in amino acids: CASPPGGEGHNTPSYNEQFF. The CDR3 nucleotides read TGTGCCAGCCCTCCTGGGGGGGAAGGACATAATACCCCATCCTACAATGAGCAGTTCTTC.

V usage is TRBV7-3 and J usage is TRBJ2-1, with 10 positions matching TRBD2. Germline CDR1 and CDR2: SGHTA and FQGTGA. J gave up 12 bases and V 3 bases, and 8 bases lay outside the gene matches. This CDR3 has 14 residues. In DNA, the CDR3 is TGTGCCAGCAGCTTCCTAGCGGGAGTTAGCCGGCAGTTCTTC. Its protein product is CASSFLAGVSRQFF. Drawing the rest from reference TRBV7-3 and TRBJ2-1, the complete variable domain is GAGVSQTPSNKVTEKGKYVELRCDPISGHTALYWYRQSLGQGPEFLIYFQGTGAADDSGLPNDRFFAVRPEGSVSTLKIQRTERGDSAVYLCASSFLAGVSRQFFGPGTRLTVL.

The V call is TRBV5-1, the J call TRBJ2-2; D is ambiguous. This CDR3 is built from 16 residues. Germline assignment: CDR1 SGHRS and CDR2 YFSETQ. The V gene lost 0 bases and the J gene lost 1 base, with 10 bases spanning the gap. The CDR3 bases are TGCGCCAGCAGCTTGGATAGGGTCGGGAACACCGGGGAGCTGTTTTTT. Protein product: CASSLDRVGNTGELFF.

The V call is TRBV28, the J call TRBJ1-5, with D perhaps matching TRBD1 (5 bases). V was clipped by 10 bases and J by 4 bases, with 11 bases between them. The CDR3 has 12 amino acids. Germline-derived CDR1 and CDR2 are MDHEN and SYDVKM. In DNA form, the CDR3 reads TGTGCCACCAGGGCAGGGAATCAGCCCCAGCATTTT. Amino acid sequence: CATRAGNQPQHF.

The rearrangement links TRBV7-9 to TRBJ2-7; 7 bases map to TRBD1. The CDR3 length is 15 residues. Trimming took 4 bases from V and 2 from J; bases not matched to a gene: 8. Germline lookup yields CDR1 SEHNR and CDR2 FQNEAQ (reference sequence). In DNA form, the CDR3 reads TGTGCCAGCAGCTCGCCGGAAGGGGGCACCTACGAGCAGTACTTC. It specifies CASSSPEGGTYEQYF.

This clone was seen more than once but under ten times. The rearrangement uses TRBV6-5 and TRBJ2-5; 11 bases map to TRBD2. In germline, CDR1 is MNHEY, CDR2 SVGAGI. The trim removed 4 bases at V and 5 bases at J, leaving 9 bases unmatched. The CDR3 extends over 16 amino acids. CDR3 sequence reads: CASSFLAGGGRETQYF. The CDR3 DNA sequence: TGTGCCAGCAGTTTTCTAGCGGGAGGAGGCCGGGAGACCCAGTACTTC.

The rearrangement links TRBV7-2 to TRBJ2-5; tentatively, D is TRBD1 or TRBD2 (5 bases each). The V end was cut by 10 bases, the J end by 4 bases, with 25 bases between. Looked up from germline, CDR1 is SGHTA and CDR2 is FQGNSA. The CDR3 covers 16 residues. CDR3 nucleotide sequence: TGTGCCACAAGCCCAGCAGGAGTATATGGGGGAGAGACCCAGTACTTC. This gives the protein CATSPAGVYGGETQYF.

The chain links TRBV28 to TRBJ2-7, with 7 bases aligning to TRBD2. Germline V lookup: CDR1 MDHEN, CDR2 SYDVKM. The CDR3 spans 14 residues. The J segment lost 5 bases and the V segment lost 8 bases, leaving 12 bases of the junction unmatched. This chain's CDR3 is CASWPTSPDHEQYF. In nucleotides, the CDR3 is TGTGCCAGCTGGCCGACTAGCCCCGATCACGAGCAGTACTTC.

This sequence joins TRBV6-2 or TRBV6-3 and TRBJ2-5; TRBD2 matches at 12 bases. Trimming cost V 5 bases and J 2 bases; bases outside gene matches: 12. The CDR3 contains 18 residues. The germline gives CDR1 MNHEY, CDR2 SVGEGT. The CDR3 loop is CASSRGITGTSGQETQYF. The CDR3 DNA is TGTGCCAGCAGTAGGGGAATCACCGGGACTAGCGGGCAAGAGACCCAGTACTTC.

CDR3 sequence: CASSPRVELDSYTF. The CDR3 DNA follows: TGTGCCAGCTCACCACGAGTCGAGCTTGACAGCTACACCTTC. V and J are TRBV18 and TRBJ1-2; D unresolved. The CDR3 totals 14 residues. V was shortened by 1 base and J by 9 bases, with 15 bases between the two germline ends. From germline, CDR1 is KGHSH and CDR2 LQKENI.

The rearrangement links TRBV2 to TRBJ2-5; D call uncertain. The length of the CDR3 is 13 residues. Germline-derived CDR1 and CDR2 are SNHLY and FYNNEI. The germline V and J ends were trimmed by 3 bases and 4 bases, with 9 bases remaining between them. Here the CDR3 reads CASSERYPETQYF. DNA for the CDR3: TGTGCCAGCAGTGAGCGCTATCCAGAGACCCAGTACTTC.

The chain joins TRBV7-9 to TRBJ2-1; TRBD1 aligns across 8 bases. Losses at the gene ends were 5 bases for V and 8 bases for J; bases not matched to a gene: 2. This CDR3 spans 12 amino acids. Per the germline V gene, CDR1 is SEHNR and CDR2 is FQNEAQ (reference sequence). The CDR3 bases are TGTGCCAGCAGCAAACAGGGGGATGAGCAGTTCTTC. It encodes CASSKQGDEQFF.

This chain links TRBV29-1 with TRBJ2-4; 9 bases are a match to TRBD1. The length of the CDR3 is 13 residues. Trimming removed 8 bases from V and 4 bases from J; junction bases left unmatched: 6. Germline-derived CDR1 and CDR2 are SQVTM and ANQGSEA. The DNA for the CDR3 is TGCAGCTATTCCGGGACAGGGAAAAACATTCAGTACTTC. It encodes CSYSGTGKNIQYF.

The V and J genes are TRBV4-3 and TRBJ1-2; possible D gene TRBD1, 6 bases. Trimming shortened V by 1 base and J by 3 bases, and 18 bases separated the two germline ends. This CDR3 has 17 residues. Germline V lookup: CDR1 LGHNA, CDR2 YSLEER. CDR3 sequence (DNA): TGCGCCAGCAGCCAAGTCCCAGGGGATATGGACTACTATGGCTACACCTTC. Encoded protein: CASSQVPGDMDYYGYTF.

The chain couples TRBV14 to TRBJ2-7; the D gene is possibly TRBD1 (5 bases). Germline CDR1 and CDR2: SGHDN and FVKESK. V lost 6 bases and J 7 bases, leaving 19 bases between the germline ends. This CDR3 is built from 14 residues. The CDR3 sequence is CASSGIAVSGEQYF. The CDR3 DNA follows: TGTGCCAGCAGTGGTATAGCAGTGTCAGGGGAGCAGTACTTC.

In this sample, this clone turned up a few times. The chain recombines TRBV7-2 with TRBJ1-4, with D possibly TRBD1 on 5 matching bases. Germline values: CDR1 SGHTA, CDR2 FQGNSA. Trimming left V 1 base short and J 6 bases short, with 12 bases between. CDR3 length: 15 amino acids. The CDR3 bases are TGTGCCAGCAGCTTAGAGCCCCCGGGGGATGAAAAACTGTTTTTT. It encodes CASSLEPPGDEKLFF.

The V gene is TRBV2, the J gene TRBJ2-7; no reliable D call. There are 12 residues in the CDR3. Germline CDR1 reads SNHLY; CDR2 reads FYNNEI. V lost 2 bases and J 2 bases, leaving 4 bases between the germline ends. CDR3 sequence: CASSETPYEQYF. The CDR3 DNA follows: TGTGCCAGCAGTGAAACGCCCTACGAGCAGTACTTC.

The V gene is TRBV6-2 or TRBV6-3, the J gene TRBJ1-1, with 8 bases aligning to TRBD1. In germline, CDR1 is MNHEY, CDR2 SVGEGT. V lost 2 bases to trimming and J lost 2 bases; unmatched junction nucleotides: 4. The CDR3 loop spans 15 amino acids. CDR3 sequence: CASSYSGQGNTEAFF. The CDR3 DNA is TGTGCCAGCAGTTACAGTGGACAGGGTAACACTGAAGCTTTCTTT.